This passage covers 7 T cell receptor beta chains from one sample sequenced in a study of a mutant IDH1 vaccine in newly diagnosed glioma. Repertoires were generated with immunoSEQ multiplex PCR, while TCRdb's copy carries only in-frame clones and drops some. The repertoire holds roughly 62,000 clones, about nine tenths seen once, with under 2% in the top ten. These TCRs are of unknown antigen specificity. The time point: week 11, during vaccination. In every dose of vaccine, 300 ug of mutant IDH1 20-mer peptide was given alongside topical imiquimod. The sequencing used PBMCs, collected from a glioma patient whose treatment included an IDH1 peptide vaccine. Source of these receptors: a man aged 40-49 years with glioma.

This chain links TRBV15 with TRBJ2-5; no reliable D call. The V and J ends lost 0 bases and 5 bases respectively, with 13 bases between them. In germline, CDR1 is LNHNV, CDR2 YYDKDF (reference sequence). There are 15 residues in the CDR3. The CDR3 bases are TGTGCCACCAGCAGAGATTTGTCACCTGAGGAGACCCAGTACTTC. It encodes CATSRDLSPEETQYF.

The V gene is TRBV27, the J gene TRBJ2-3; D gene uncertain. V was cut by 4 bases and J by 4 bases, with 6 bases left in between. This CDR3 comprises 12 residues. Germline CDR1 MNHEY, CDR2 SMNVEV (reference sequence). CDR3 amino acids: CASSYLPDTQYF. The CDR3 nucleotides are TGTGCCAGCAGTTATTTGCCAGATACGCAGTATTTT.

This chain links TRBV7-9 with TRBJ2-1; D is perhaps TRBD1 (6 bases). This CDR3 is 14 amino acids long. CDR1 is SEHNR, CDR2 FQNEAQ, per germline (reference sequence). V lost 7 bases and J 0 bases, leaving 10 bases between the germline ends. CDR3 coding DNA: TGTGCCAGCAATACAGGGAGCTCCTACAATGAGCAGTTCTTC. It yields the protein CASNTGSSYNEQFF.

This sequence joins TRBV19 and TRBJ2-2; D gene uncertain. With 4 bases removed from V and 5 bases from J, the gap between germline ends came to 8 bases. The CDR3 consists of 13 residues. Germline CDR1 and CDR2: LNHDA and SQIVND (reference sequence). The CDR3 protein is CASSKAGTGELFF. For the CDR3, the DNA is TGTGCCAGTAGTAAGGCCGGGACCGGGGAGCTGTTTTTT.

This clone showed up just once. The chain employs TRBV7-2 and TRBJ1-5; D not resolved. V was cut by 1 base and J by 6 bases, with 7 bases left in between. The CDR3 is 13 amino acids. Germline loops: CDR1 SGHTA, CDR2 FQGNSA. The CDR3 here is CASSLEGFQPQHF. Here the CDR3 DNA reads TGTGCCAGCAGCTTAGAGGGTTTTCAGCCCCAGCATTTT. Complete variable domain (other parts from reference TRBV7-2 and TRBJ1-5): GAGVSQSPSNKVTEKGKDVELRCDPISGHTALYWYRQSLGQGLEFLIYFQGNSAPDKSGLPSDRFSAERTGGSVSTLTIQRTQQEDSAVYLCASSLEGFQPQHFGDGTRLSIL.

The V call is TRBV5-1, the J call TRBJ2-3; 7 positions agree with TRBD2. This CDR3 contains 13 residues. Germline V lookup: CDR1 SGHRS, CDR2 YFSETQ. Unmatched junction bases numbered 7, after V lost 8 bases and J lost 4 bases. CDR3 region: CASRAGRSDTQYF. The DNA for the CDR3 is TGCGCCAGTCGAGCGGGGAGGTCAGATACGCAGTATTTT.

The genes are TRBV12-5 and TRBJ2-7, with 12 bases matching TRBD1. After removal of 6 bases from V and 3 bases from J, the junction contained 9 bases not matched to a gene. Germline lookup yields CDR1 LGHNT and CDR2 FRNRAP. The CDR3 has 16 amino acids. The CDR3 spells CASGVRGTGGIYEQYF. For the CDR3, the DNA is TGTGCTAGTGGGGTCAGAGGGACAGGGGGCATCTACGAGCAGTACTTC.